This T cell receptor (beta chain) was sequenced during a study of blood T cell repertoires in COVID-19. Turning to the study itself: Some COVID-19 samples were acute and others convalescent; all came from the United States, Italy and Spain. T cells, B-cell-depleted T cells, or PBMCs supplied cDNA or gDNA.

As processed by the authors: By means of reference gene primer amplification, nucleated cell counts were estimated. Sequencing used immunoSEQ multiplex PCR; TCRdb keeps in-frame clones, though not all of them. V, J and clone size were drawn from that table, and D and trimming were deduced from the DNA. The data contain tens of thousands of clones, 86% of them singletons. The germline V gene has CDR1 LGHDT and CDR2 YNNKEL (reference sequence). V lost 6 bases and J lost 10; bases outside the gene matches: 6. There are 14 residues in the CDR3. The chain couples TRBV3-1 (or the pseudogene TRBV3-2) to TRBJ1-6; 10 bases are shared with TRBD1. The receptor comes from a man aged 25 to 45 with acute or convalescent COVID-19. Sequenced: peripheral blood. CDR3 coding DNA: TGTGCCAGCAGTCAGACAGGGGGCGACTCACCCCTCCACTTT. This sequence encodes CASSQTGGDSPLHF.